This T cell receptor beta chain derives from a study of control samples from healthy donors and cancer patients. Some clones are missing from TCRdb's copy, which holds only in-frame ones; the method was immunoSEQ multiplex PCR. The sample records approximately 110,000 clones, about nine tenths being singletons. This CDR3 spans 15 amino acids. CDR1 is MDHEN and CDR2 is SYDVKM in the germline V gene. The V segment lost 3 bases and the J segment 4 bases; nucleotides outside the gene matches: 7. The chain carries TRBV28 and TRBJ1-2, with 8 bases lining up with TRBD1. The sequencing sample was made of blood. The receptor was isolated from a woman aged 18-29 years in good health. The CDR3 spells CASSFGDRRPYGYTF. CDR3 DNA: TGTGCCAGCAGTTTCGGGGACAGGCGACCCTATGGCTACACCTTC.